Below are 25 T cell receptor beta chains sequenced from a single sample in a study of blood T cell repertoires in COVID-19. Only in-frame clones appear in the TCRdb table, and some are missing; sequencing was by immunoSEQ multiplex PCR. The data hold roughly 320,000 clones, with 85% to 90% observed a single time. Source material: peripheral blood. These receptors all come from a man aged 65-85 years with acute or convalescent COVID-19.

V gene TRBV7-7 combines with J gene TRBJ2-5, with D possibly being TRBD2 (6 bases). The V gene lost 3 bases and the J gene lost 7 bases, with 12 bases spanning the gap. This CDR3 spans 13 amino acids. Germline CDR1 reads SSHAT; CDR2 reads FNYEAQ (reference sequence). In DNA, the CDR3 is TGTGCCAGCAGCTTCGGGAGTACGGGGACCCAGTACTTC. This translates into CASSFGSTGTQYF.

The gene calls are TRBV12-3 or TRBV12-4 and TRBJ2-1, with 7 bases aligning to TRBD1. CDR3 length: 12 residues. V lost 5 bases to trimming and J lost 9 bases; unmatched junction nucleotides: 4. The DNA for the CDR3 is TGTGCCAGCAGTGAATCAGGGGGTGAGCAGTTCTTC. It translates to CASSESGGEQFF.

This clone has only one observation. This CDR3 reads CAGGHTGPTGELFF. CDR3 nucleotide sequence: TGTGCCGGCGGGCATACAGGGCCCACCGGGGAGCTGTTTTTT. The rearrangement uses TRBV7-2 and TRBJ2-2; D perhaps matches TRBD1 (6 bases). Trimming cost V 11 bases and J 4 bases, with 17 bases left between them. The CDR3 has 14 residues. Per germline, CDR1 SGHTA and CDR2 FQGNSA.

This chain joins TRBV11-3 and TRBJ2-3; D not resolved. V shed 5 bases and J shed 1 base, with 4 bases lying between them. The CDR3 extends over 12 amino acids. Germline V gives CDR1 SGHNT, CDR2 YENEEA. The CDR3 sequence: CASSARTDTQYF. Here the CDR3 DNA reads TGTGCCAGCAGCGCGCGCACAGATACGCAGTATTTT.

The CDR3 loop is CASSPPGTTYEQYF. The CDR3, as DNA: TGTGCCAGCTCACCACCGGGCACCACCTACGAGCAGTACTTC. This chain connects TRBV18 to TRBJ2-7; no clear D gene. Germline CDR1 is KGHSH and CDR2 is LQKENI. The V and J ends lost 0 bases and 2 bases respectively, with 8 bases between them. The CDR3 is 14 residues long.

The gene calls are TRBV21-1 and TRBJ2-1; the D call of TRBD2 is as the table states it, not checked on the DNA. TRBV21-1 counts as a pseudogene. CDR3 size: 17 residues. The DNA of the CDR3 is TGTGCCAGCAGCGAAGGCCGCACAGGGACTAACGACAATGAGCAGTTCTTC. It encodes CASSEGRTGTNDNEQFF.

This clone turned up a few times. The chain uses TRBV3-1 (or the pseudogene TRBV3-2) and TRBJ2-7, with D possibly TRBD1 on 5 matching bases. Germline assignment: CDR1 LGHDT and CDR2 YNNKEL (reference sequence). Trimming took 4 bases from V and 3 from J, leaving 13 bases between them. This CDR3 region has 14 residues. The DNA for the CDR3 is TGTGCCAGCAGCCGAGGCGGCACAGGCTACGAGCAGTACTTC. Translated, it gives CASSRGGTGYEQYF.

For this clone: At one of its ends the junction is not consistent with the germline gene, which may arise from a read error. The V and J genes are TRBV28 and TRBJ2-4; D is uncertain. This CDR3 comprises 13 residues. Germline V gene data show CDR1 as MDHEN and CDR2 as SYDVKM. DNA for the CDR3: TGTGCCAACAGTTTAGACTCCACGGCCCTTCAGTACTTC. It specifies CANSLDSTALQYF.

The V call is TRBV6-2 or TRBV6-3, the J call TRBJ2-7; 9 bases match TRBD1. The CDR3 consists of 15 residues. CDR1 is MNHEY and CDR2 is SVGEGT in the germline V gene. Trimming cost V 2 bases and J 2 bases; bases outside gene matches: 4. CDR3 residues: CASSYRGTGPYEQYF. The CDR3 coding sequence is TGTGCCAGCAGTTACAGAGGGACAGGGCCCTACGAGCAGTACTTC.

This clone showed up many times. V usage is TRBV6-6 and J usage is TRBJ2-1, with TRBD2 as a possible D gene (6 bases). The V gene's germline CDR1 is MNHNY and CDR2 SVGAGI (reference sequence). V gave up 5 bases and J gave up 0 bases, with 11 bases separating them. The CDR3 totals 15 residues. CDR3 residues: CASSTGGISYNEQFF. The CDR3 region has the DNA TGTGCCAGCAGTACCGGGGGAATCTCCTACAATGAGCAGTTCTTC.

The V and J genes are TRBV24-1 and TRBJ2-7, with a weak D call TRBD1 (6 bases). This CDR3 region has 16 residues. The V end was cut by 3 bases, the J end by 1 base, with 15 bases between. In germline, CDR1 is KGHDR, CDR2 SFDVKD. The CDR3 reads CATSDVRDTKSYEQYF. The CDR3 DNA sequence: TGTGCCACCAGTGATGTCCGGGACACTAAATCCTACGAGCAGTACTTC.

The chain carries TRBV5-1 and TRBJ1-1; 12 nucleotides agree with TRBD1. Germline CDR1 is SGHRS and CDR2 is YFSETQ. This CDR3 has 15 residues. The V and J ends lost 4 bases and 6 bases, in that order; junction bases with no gene match: 7. The CDR3 here is CASSLRDRGLAEAFF. For the CDR3, the DNA is TGCGCCAGCAGCCTCCGGGACAGGGGGCTCGCTGAAGCTTTCTTT.

The chain employs TRBV28 and TRBJ1-1; D uncertain. This CDR3 contains 14 residues. V dropped 2 bases and J dropped 1 base, with 8 bases sitting between them. From germline, CDR1 is MDHEN and CDR2 SYDVKM. The CDR3 is CASSLALPNTEAFF. The CDR3 bases are TGTGCCAGCAGTTTAGCGCTGCCGAACACTGAAGCTTTCTTT.

This chain links TRBV6-4 with TRBJ1-1, with D tentatively TRBD1 (5 bases). CDR1 is MRHNA and CDR2 is SNTAGT in the germline V gene. Trimming removed 2 bases at V and 5 bases at J, with 9 bases between. The CDR3 contains 13 residues. CDR3 DNA sequence: TGTGCCAGCAGTGACCAACGGGGGACTGAAGCTTTCTTT. As protein: CASSDQRGTEAFF.

This clone has a handful of counts. This rearrangement joins TRBV9 to TRBJ1-1, with 9 nucleotides matching TRBD1. There are 14 residues in the CDR3. Germline CDR1 is SGDLS and CDR2 is YYNGEE. After removal of 5 bases from V and 4 bases from J, the junction contained 6 bases not matched to a gene. The CDR3 protein is CASSSQQGATEAFF. The CDR3 nucleotides are TGTGCCAGCAGTTCACAACAGGGGGCCACTGAAGCTTTCTTT.

This chain connects TRBV4-3 to TRBJ2-1, with 10 bases that match TRBD2. The CDR3 is made up of 18 amino acids. The junction had 7 bases not matched to a gene; V was cut back by 2 bases and J by 0 bases. Germline V lookup: CDR1 LGHNA, CDR2 YSLEER. In DNA form, the CDR3 reads TGCGCCAGCAGCCAAATAGCGGGGGGCGAGAGCTCCTACAATGAGCAGTTCTTC. It translates to CASSQIAGGESSYNEQFF.

The chain is built from TRBV5-1 and TRBJ2-1; D is possibly TRBD2 (5 bases). Trimming stripped 7 bases from V and 2 bases from J, with 13 bases between. The CDR3 is 14 amino acids. The germline V gene encodes CDR1 SGHRS and CDR2 YFSETQ. DNA of the CDR3: TGCGCCAGCGCCCGGGGTACCACCTACAATGAGCAGTTCTTC. It translates to CASARGTTYNEQFF.

The CDR3 coding sequence is TGTGCCAGCAGTTTCCGCCCCTTAGCGGGGGGGATAATCTCCTACAATGAGCAGTTCTTC. It codes for CASSFRPLAGGIISYNEQFF. The chain uses TRBV27 and TRBJ2-1; 11 positions match TRBD2. The CDR3 contains 20 residues. From germline, CDR1 is MNHEY and CDR2 SMNVEV (reference sequence). With 3 bases clipped from V and 0 bases from J, the junction kept 13 bases outside the gene matches.

This clone was counted a few times. The V call is TRBV15, the J call TRBJ1-2, with 8 bases fitting TRBD1. V shed 1 base and J 7 bases; nucleotides not matched to a gene: 8. Per germline, CDR1 LNHNV and CDR2 YYDKDF (reference sequence). The CDR3 has 15 residues. CDR3 DNA: TGTGCCACCAGCAGAGGGGGGCAGGGGGCCGGTGGCTACACCTTC. Encoded protein: CATSRGGQGAGGYTF.

The gene calls are TRBV23-1 and TRBJ2-1, with 10 bases fitting TRBD2. TRBV23-1 is labeled an ORF, and its function is uncertain. The junction had 2 bases not matched to a gene; V was cut back by 7 bases and J by 2 bases. The CDR3 has 14 amino acids. The CDR3 reads CASKSGGAYNEQFF. CDR3 nucleotide sequence: TGCGCCAGCAAGAGCGGGGGGGCCTACAATGAGCAGTTCTTC.

The chain is built from TRBV4-2 and TRBJ1-4; TRBD1 aligns across 8 bases. Unmatched junction bases numbered 12, after V lost 6 bases and J lost 0 bases. This CDR3 has 18 residues. Germline V gene data show CDR1 as LGHNA and CDR2 as YNFKEQ. DNA of the CDR3: TGTGCCAGCAGGCGTACCGGGACAGGAGAGGCAACTAATGAAAAACTGTTTTTT. This codes for CASRRTGTGEATNEKLFF.

This clone was recorded once. The chain couples TRBV7-8 to TRBJ2-3; 9 bases match TRBD2. The germline gives CDR1 SGHVS, CDR2 FQNEAQ. Trimming took 0 bases from V and 6 from J; bases not matched to a gene: 10. There are 17 residues in the CDR3. CDR3 region: CASSLALTSGQSDTQYF. The CDR3, as DNA: TGTGCCAGCAGCTTAGCACTGACTAGCGGACAATCGGATACGCAGTATTTT.

This clone occurred a few times. This rearrangement joins TRBV11-2 to TRBJ2-2, with TRBD2 identical over 9 bases. V dropped 1 base and J dropped 5; count of bases not matched to a gene: 8. This CDR3 is built from 17 residues. Germline CDR1 reads SGHAT; CDR2 reads FQNNGV. CDR3: CASSLAPGLAGTGELFF. The CDR3 coding sequence is TGTGCCAGCAGCTTAGCCCCGGGACTAGCAGGGACCGGGGAGCTGTTTTTT.

CDR3 coding DNA: TGTGCCAGCAGTCGCGACAGGAGAGCTTTCTTT. It specifies CASSRDRRAFF. The chain links TRBV12-3 or TRBV12-4 to TRBJ1-1, with D perhaps matching TRBD1 (6 bases). With 5 bases removed from V and 10 bases from J, the gap between germline ends came to 11 bases. This CDR3 spans 11 amino acids.

This chain connects TRBV11-2 to TRBJ2-5; 8 bases are a match to TRBD2. The CDR3 consists of 15 residues. The V segment lost 1 base and the J segment 7 bases; nucleotides outside the gene matches: 8. From germline, CDR1 is SGHAT and CDR2 FQNNGV. The CDR3 protein is CASSLVRGVQGTQYF. The CDR3 region has the DNA TGTGCCAGCAGCTTAGTGCGGGGGGTACAGGGGACCCAGTACTTC.